The 6 T cell receptor beta chains presented below share a single source sample, sequenced in a study of a mutant IDH1 vaccine in newly diagnosed glioma. This sample's time point: baseline, week 1 (first vaccination visit). Specified treatment: pre-vaccination baseline after standard-of-care therapy. Using immunoSEQ multiplex PCR, the repertoire was profiled, and TCRdb retains in-frame clones only, with some absent. The data contain approximately 88,000 clones, about four fifths of them singletons. This specimen consisted of PBMCs, obtained from a glioma patient treated with radiotherapy, temozolomide or both. These receptor sequences come from a middle-aged man with glioma.

The rearrangement joins TRBV6-5 to TRBJ1-1, with TRBD1 as a possible D gene (6 bases). CDR3 length: 14 residues. The germline CDR1 and CDR2 sequences are MNHEY and SVGAGI. V was pared by 2 bases and J by 1 base, with 8 bases between. The CDR3 nucleotides read TGTGCCAGCAGTTACGACAGGCAGAACACTGAAGCTTTCTTT. Amino acids: CASSYDRQNTEAFF.

This clone was counted a single time. J is TRBJ2-7 and V is TRBV7-8, with 10 bases identical to TRBD1. Germline values: CDR1 SGHVS, CDR2 FQNEAQ. The CDR3 length is 15 residues. With V trimmed by 5 bases and J by 6 bases, 10 bases remained unmatched. DNA of the CDR3: TGTGCCAGCAGCACCGCGGGACAGGGGCTATTCGAGCAGTACTTC. It is translated as CASSTAGQGLFEQYF.

V is TRBV13 and J is TRBJ2-7; D ambiguous. Trimming removed 1 base at V and 7 bases at J, with 17 bases between. The V gene's germline CDR1 is PRHDT and CDR2 FYEKMQ (reference sequence). This CDR3 is built from 15 residues. The CDR3, as DNA: TGTGCCAGCAGCTTAGCTCCGTCCGCTGCTCGGGAGCAGTACTTC. Amino acids: CASSLAPSAAREQYF.

This rearrangement joins TRBV9 to TRBJ2-3; D perhaps matches TRBD2 (6 bases). Trimming stripped 0 bases from V and 0 bases from J, with 11 bases between. Germline-derived CDR1 and CDR2 are SGDLS and YYNGEE. The CDR3 length is 16 residues. CDR3 sequence: CASSVALGGSTDTQYF. CDR3 bases: TGTGCCAGCAGCGTAGCTCTTGGAGGGAGCACAGATACGCAGTATTTT.

The J gene is TRBJ2-2, the V gene TRBV15; TRBD1 matches 8 bases. V was pared by 3 bases and J by 5 bases, with 5 bases of the junction left unmatched. The V gene's germline CDR1 is LNHNV and CDR2 YYDKDF (reference sequence). The length of the CDR3 is 15 residues. The CDR3: CATSRDRVETGELFF. CDR3 DNA sequence: TGTGCCACCAGCAGGGACAGGGTAGAAACCGGGGAGCTGTTTTTT.

Only a few counts were recorded for this clone. The chain is built from TRBV7-6 and TRBJ2-5; TRBD1 aligns across 8 bases. V lost 1 base, J lost 1 base, and 2 bases stayed unmatched. Germline CDR1 SGHVS, CDR2 FNYEAQ. The CDR3 runs to 15 residues. CDR3 nucleotides: TGTGCCAGCAGCTTAGGTGGACAGGGCCAAGAGACCCAGTACTTC. It encodes CASSLGGQGQETQYF.